Listed below are T cell receptor beta chains from one sample, sequenced in a study of control samples from healthy donors and cancer patients. Assay used: immunoSEQ multiplex PCR; TCRdb lists only in-frame clones, some missing. The table lists some 150,000 clones, about 94% of them singletons. The source material was blood. The source of these receptors is a man in his forties in good health. CDR3s include the opening cysteine and the closing phenylalanine or tryptophan. D genes are given only for firm matches. Not every row has a clone size; where given, it reads once, few, many or a size class.

>TRBJ1-5|-|TRBV19|-
TGTGCCAGTAGTATTAAGGGGAACTCTCCTCAGCCCCAGCATTTT
CASSIKGNSPQPQHF
>TRBJ2-3|-|TRBV7-6|-
TGTGCCAGCAGGCCCCTGGGGGGCAGCCCAGATACGCAGTATTTT
CASRPLGGSPDTQYF
>TRBJ1-5|-|TRBV19|TRBD1
TGTGCCAGTAGTATCGGACAGGGGGTCGCTGGCAATCAGCCCCAGCATTTT
CASSIGQGVAGNQPQHF
>TRBJ1-1|-|TRBV14|-
TGTGCCAGCAGCATCCGACAGGCTGAAGCTTTCTTT
CASSIRQAEAFF
>TRBJ1-2|-|TRBV28|-
TGTGCCAGCAGTCTGCGGACACTCTATGGCTACACCTTC
CASSLRTLYGYTF
>TRBJ1-5|-|TRBV7-8|-
TGTGCCAGCAGCCCCCCAGGGCCCCTTTGGGGACAGCCCCAGCATTTT
CASSPPGPLWGQPQHF
>TRBJ2-7|-|TRBV7-8|-
TGTGCCAGCAGCTTAGTGAGTACGGGAGACTCCTACGAGCAGTACTTC
CASSLVSTGDSYEQYF
>TRBJ1-2|few|TRBV3-1/TRBV3-2|-
TGTGCCAGCAGCCCGCATGGGGGGACGTCCTATGGCTACACCTTC
CASSPHGGTSYGYTF
>TRBJ2-1|-|TRBV6-2/TRBV6-3|-
TGTGCCAGCAGTAAGACCTACTACAATGAGCAGTTCTTC
CASSKTYYNEQFF
>TRBJ2-1|-|TRBV3-1/TRBV3-2|-
TGTGCCAGCAGCCTGGCCGGGCGATACAATGAGCAGTTCTTC
CASSLAGRYNEQFF
>TRBJ1-2|-|TRBV12-3/TRBV12-4|-
TGTGCCAGCAGCGTCGGGGCCCGGGAGGGCTACACCTTC
CASSVGAREGYTF
>TRBJ2-5|-|TRBV18|-
TGTGCCAGCTCAGGTCGGCCAGCGAGTCAAGAGACCCAGTACTTC
CASSGRPASQETQYF
>TRBJ2-7|-|TRBV18|-
TGTGCCAGCTCACCGGGCATTTCCTACGAGCAGTACTTC
CASSPGISYEQYF
>TRBJ1-1|-|TRBV11-2|-
TGTGCCAGCAGCGCAACAGCAGGGGCCACTGAAGCTTTCTTT
CASSATAGATEAFF
>TRBJ1-4|-|TRBV6-5|-
TGTGCCAGCAGTTACTCGCTTAAGGAAAAACTGTTTTTT
CASSYSLKEKLFF
>TRBJ1-2|-|TRBV5-1|-
TGCGCCAGCAGCCCCCGTTGGGACGTCTATGGCTACACCTTC
CASSPRWDVYGYTF
>TRBJ1-2|-|TRBV6-6|-
TGTGCCAGCAGTCCCCAGGTGCGCCGGGACACCATACGACGCAACTATGGCTACACCTTC
CASSPQVRRDTIRRNYGYTF
>TRBJ2-1|once|TRBV7-3|-
TGTGTCAGCAGCTTAGAATTCGGGCCTGCCGGCAATGAGCAGTTCTTC
CVSSLEFGPAGNEQFF
>TRBJ2-1|once|TRBV5-1|TRBD2
TGCGCCAGCAGCTCCCTCCCCCCGGGGGGCTACAATGAGCAGTTCTTC
CASSSLPPGGYNEQFF
>TRBJ1-4|-|TRBV5-1|-
TGCGCCAGCAGCGCGGACACATCTAATGAAAAACTGTTTTTT
CASSADTSNEKLFF
>TRBJ1-1|-|TRBV10-3|-
TGTGCCATCAGTGAGTCGGGAGGGACGGATAAAGCTTTCTTT
CAISESGGTDKAFF
>TRBJ1-5|-|TRBV24-1|TRBD1
TGTGCCACCAGTGATCGGACAGGGCCCAATCAGCCCCAGCATTTT
CATSDRTGPNQPQHF
>TRBJ1-3|-|TRBV28|-
TGTGCCAGCAGTGGTAAACAGGGATCTGGAAACACCATATATTTT
CASSGKQGSGNTIYF
>TRBJ1-3|-|TRBV9|-
TGTGCCAGCAGCGTAGGTTTTCTGAGCGGAAACACCATATATTTT
CASSVGFLSGNTIYF
>TRBJ2-1|-|TRBV7-2|TRBD1
TGTGCCAGCAGCTCGGGACAGGGGGCATTTATTGAGCAGTTCTTC
CASSSGQGAFIEQFF
>TRBJ1-5|-|TRBV12-3/TRBV12-4|-
TGTGCCAGCACCCGGGTCAATCAGCCCCAGCATTTT
CASTRVNQPQHF
>TRBJ1-1|-|TRBV19|-
TGTGCCAGTAGTGGACGAGCGGGGCTAGAAGCTTTCTTT
CASSGRAGLEAFF
>TRBJ1-2|-|TRBV5-4|-
TGTGCCACCACCGCCCCGCCGGGAACAGCTAACTATGGCTACACCTTC
CATTAPPGTANYGYTF
>TRBJ1-6|-|TRBV27|-
TGTGCCAGCAGTGCTTCCTATAATTCACCCCTCCACTTT
CASSASYNSPLHF
>TRBJ1-2|-|TRBV6-5|-
TGTGCCAGCAGTACTGGGCTTACTTTTGAATATGGCTACACCTTC
CASSTGLTFEYGYTF
>TRBJ2-3|-|TRBV5-4|-
TGTGCCAGCAGCTTGGGGGGGGAGGCGGGGATAACAGATACGCAGTATTTT
CASSLGGEAGITDTQYF
>TRBJ1-6|-|TRBV12-3/TRBV12-4|-
TGTGCCAGCAGTTTGAAAGAGAATTCACCCCTCCACTTT
CASSLKENSPLHF
>TRBJ2-7|-|TRBV3-1/TRBV3-2|-
TGTGCCAGCAGCCCCCCAGATGCCACCTACGAGCAGTACTTC
CASSPPDATYEQYF
>TRBJ1-2|once|TRBV29-1|-
TGCAGCGCCGTGGACGGTTATGGCTACACCTTC
CSAVDGYGYTF
>TRBJ1-2|-|TRBV28|-
TGTGCCAGCAGTTTGGGAGGGAACTATGGCTACACCTTC
CASSLGGNYGYTF
>TRBJ1-5|-|TRBV21-1|-
TGTGCCAGCACCGTGGGACAGGGGGTAAATCAGCCCCAGCATTTT
CASTVGQGVNQPQHF
>TRBJ2-3|-|TRBV13|TRBD2
TGTGCCAGCAGCTGGGATCGACTAGCGGGGGATTCTCCAGATACGCAGTATTTT
CASSWDRLAGDSPDTQYF
>TRBJ2-7|-|TRBV28|-
TGTGCCAGCAGTTCTGGATTCTACGAGCAGTACTTC
CASSSGFYEQYF
>TRBJ2-3|-|TRBV27|TRBD1
TGTGCCAGCAGTATCCGGGACAGGGGCACAGATACGCAGTATTTT
CASSIRDRGTDTQYF
>TRBJ1-1|-|TRBV10-1|TRBD1
TGCGCCAGCAGTGAGTACCGGGACAGCACTGAAGCTTTCTTT
CASSEYRDSTEAFF
>TRBJ1-4|-|TRBV28|TRBD1
TGTGCCAGCAGGGCGACAGGGGGCAATGAAAAACTGTTTTTT
CASRATGGNEKLFF
>TRBJ2-7|-|TRBV11-2|-
TGTGCCAGCAACACGGGACTGGCCTACGAGCAGTACTTC
CASNTGLAYEQYF
>TRBJ1-1|-|TRBV4-2|TRBD1
TGTGCCAGCAGACGGGACAGGGCTTTGAACACTGAAGCTTTCTTT
CASRRDRALNTEAFF
>TRBJ2-7|-|TRBV5-3|-
TGTGCCAGAAGCCCGGGCTACGAGCAGTACTTC
CARSPGYEQYF
>TRBJ1-1|-|TRBV19|TRBD1
TGTGCCAGTAGTATTACAGGGGGAAAAACTGAAGCTTTCTTT
CASSITGGKTEAFF
>TRBJ2-5|-|TRBV12-3/TRBV12-4|-
TGTGCCAGCACCCATGGGGAGACCCAGTACTTC
CASTHGETQYF